The 9 T cell receptor beta chains below were found in one sample sequenced in a study of molecular identifiers for immune sequencing clone quantification. TCRdb reprocessed the PCR reads via MiXCR and lists one record per CDR3 protein. In the table there are about 640,000 distinct CDR3 sequences, about 20% of which are singletons. The specimen sequenced was naive CD8+ T cells from blood, with Jurkat cell RNA spiked in. As for subset: FACS-sorted CD8+CD4-CCR7+CD45RA+ naive T cells. The receptors here all came from a human donor in good health. Some libraries in this study had Jurkat cell RNA spiked in.

About this clonotype: A read error may explain this, as a much larger clone is one base away. The chain recombines TRBV25-1 with TRBJ2-5; D is unclear. Germline V gene lookup returns CDR1 MGHDK and CDR2 SYGVNS. There are 13 residues in the CDR3. DNA for the CDR3: TGTGTCAGCAGTGAAAGGCTTAAAGAGACCCAGTACTTC. Protein sequence: CVSSERLKETQYF. Full variable domain (remainder filled in from reference TRBV25-1 and TRBJ2-5): EADIYQTPRYLVIGTGKKITLECSQTMGHDKMYWYQQDPGMELHLIHYSYGVNSTEKGDLSSESTVSRIRTEHFPLTLESARPSHTSQYLCVSSERLKETQYFGPGTRLLVL.

This clonotype has at least ten counts. The rearrangement links TRBV6-2 or TRBV6-3 to TRBJ1-1; 8 bases align to TRBD1. The CDR3 is 14 amino acids. Trimming took 7 bases from V and 3 from J; bases not matched to a gene: 7. Germline CDR1 MNHEY, CDR2 SVGEGT. The CDR3 sequence: CASKYRGRDTEAFF. The CDR3 coding sequence is TGTGCCAGCAAGTACAGGGGGAGGGACACTGAAGCTTTCTTT.

This clonotype was observed many times. The J gene is TRBJ1-5, the V gene TRBV4-3, with D unclear. Trimming took 0 bases from V and 2 from J, leaving 14 bases between them. In germline, CDR1 is LGHNA, CDR2 YSLEER. The CDR3 contains 17 residues. The DNA for the CDR3 is TGCGCCAGCAGCCAAGAAGCAAGAGCGGGAGGCAATCAGCCCCAGCATTTT. As protein: CASSQEARAGGNQPQHF.

The rearrangement links TRBV19 to TRBJ2-1; D gene ambiguous. V shed 7 bases and J shed 14 bases, with 15 bases lying between them. There are 11 residues in the CDR3. CDR1 and CDR2 (germline): LNHDA, SQIVND (reference sequence). CDR3 nucleotide sequence: TGTGCCAGTATTGTGGGCAGCTTAAAGTTCTTC. As protein: CASIVGSLKFF.

This clonotype was observed at least ten times. The V and J genes are TRBV10-3 and TRBJ2-7, with 9 bases matching TRBD1. Per germline, CDR1 ENHRY and CDR2 SYGVKD. Trimming took 8 bases from V and 2 from J; bases not matched to a gene: 4. The CDR3 covers 13 residues. The CDR3 coding sequence is TGTGCCATCGGGACAGGGCGAACCTACGAGCAGTACTTC. Translating gives CAIGTGRTYEQYF.

This clonotype was detected many times. V and J are TRBV7-9 and TRBJ2-6; D perhaps matches TRBD1 (6 bases). The V gene's germline CDR1 is SEHNR and CDR2 FQNEAQ (reference sequence). The CDR3 spans 17 residues. V was pared by 3 bases and J by 6 bases, with 18 bases between. CDR3 bases: TGTGCCAGCAGCTTCGACACGATGGACAGAAAGGCCAACGTCCTGACTTTC. Encoded protein: CASSFDTMDRKANVLTF.

This clonotype was detected ten times or more. The chain is built from TRBV9 and TRBJ2-7; either TRBD1 or TRBD2 may supply D (5 bases each). Trimming pared 7 bases from V and 0 bases from J, leaving 8 bases between. Germline loops: CDR1 SGDLS, CDR2 YYNGEE. The length of the CDR3 is 12 residues. The CDR3 nucleotides are TGTGCCAGCGGGACGGACTCCTACGAGCAGTACTTC. It is translated as CASGTDSYEQYF.

This clonotype appeared many times. CDR3 region: CASSLELADQETQYF. CDR3 nucleotide sequence: TGTGCCAGCAGTTTAGAACTAGCAGACCAAGAGACCCAGTACTTC. The V call is TRBV12-3 or TRBV12-4, the J call TRBJ2-5, with D possibly TRBD2 on 6 matching bases. V was clipped by 1 base and J by 0 bases, with 9 bases between them. The CDR3 has 15 residues.

This clonotype was observed a handful of times. A single base separates this from a much larger clone, so it may be a read error. The genes are TRBV6-2 or TRBV6-3 and TRBJ2-7; D gene uncertain. The CDR3 has 15 residues. V lost 0 bases and J 6 bases, leaving 15 bases between the germline ends. The germline V gene has CDR1 MNHEY and CDR2 SVGEGT. The DNA for the CDR3 is TGTGCCAGCAGTTACTCATCGGGCCTCCAATGCGAGCAGTACTTC. This sequence encodes CASSYSSGLQCEQYF.